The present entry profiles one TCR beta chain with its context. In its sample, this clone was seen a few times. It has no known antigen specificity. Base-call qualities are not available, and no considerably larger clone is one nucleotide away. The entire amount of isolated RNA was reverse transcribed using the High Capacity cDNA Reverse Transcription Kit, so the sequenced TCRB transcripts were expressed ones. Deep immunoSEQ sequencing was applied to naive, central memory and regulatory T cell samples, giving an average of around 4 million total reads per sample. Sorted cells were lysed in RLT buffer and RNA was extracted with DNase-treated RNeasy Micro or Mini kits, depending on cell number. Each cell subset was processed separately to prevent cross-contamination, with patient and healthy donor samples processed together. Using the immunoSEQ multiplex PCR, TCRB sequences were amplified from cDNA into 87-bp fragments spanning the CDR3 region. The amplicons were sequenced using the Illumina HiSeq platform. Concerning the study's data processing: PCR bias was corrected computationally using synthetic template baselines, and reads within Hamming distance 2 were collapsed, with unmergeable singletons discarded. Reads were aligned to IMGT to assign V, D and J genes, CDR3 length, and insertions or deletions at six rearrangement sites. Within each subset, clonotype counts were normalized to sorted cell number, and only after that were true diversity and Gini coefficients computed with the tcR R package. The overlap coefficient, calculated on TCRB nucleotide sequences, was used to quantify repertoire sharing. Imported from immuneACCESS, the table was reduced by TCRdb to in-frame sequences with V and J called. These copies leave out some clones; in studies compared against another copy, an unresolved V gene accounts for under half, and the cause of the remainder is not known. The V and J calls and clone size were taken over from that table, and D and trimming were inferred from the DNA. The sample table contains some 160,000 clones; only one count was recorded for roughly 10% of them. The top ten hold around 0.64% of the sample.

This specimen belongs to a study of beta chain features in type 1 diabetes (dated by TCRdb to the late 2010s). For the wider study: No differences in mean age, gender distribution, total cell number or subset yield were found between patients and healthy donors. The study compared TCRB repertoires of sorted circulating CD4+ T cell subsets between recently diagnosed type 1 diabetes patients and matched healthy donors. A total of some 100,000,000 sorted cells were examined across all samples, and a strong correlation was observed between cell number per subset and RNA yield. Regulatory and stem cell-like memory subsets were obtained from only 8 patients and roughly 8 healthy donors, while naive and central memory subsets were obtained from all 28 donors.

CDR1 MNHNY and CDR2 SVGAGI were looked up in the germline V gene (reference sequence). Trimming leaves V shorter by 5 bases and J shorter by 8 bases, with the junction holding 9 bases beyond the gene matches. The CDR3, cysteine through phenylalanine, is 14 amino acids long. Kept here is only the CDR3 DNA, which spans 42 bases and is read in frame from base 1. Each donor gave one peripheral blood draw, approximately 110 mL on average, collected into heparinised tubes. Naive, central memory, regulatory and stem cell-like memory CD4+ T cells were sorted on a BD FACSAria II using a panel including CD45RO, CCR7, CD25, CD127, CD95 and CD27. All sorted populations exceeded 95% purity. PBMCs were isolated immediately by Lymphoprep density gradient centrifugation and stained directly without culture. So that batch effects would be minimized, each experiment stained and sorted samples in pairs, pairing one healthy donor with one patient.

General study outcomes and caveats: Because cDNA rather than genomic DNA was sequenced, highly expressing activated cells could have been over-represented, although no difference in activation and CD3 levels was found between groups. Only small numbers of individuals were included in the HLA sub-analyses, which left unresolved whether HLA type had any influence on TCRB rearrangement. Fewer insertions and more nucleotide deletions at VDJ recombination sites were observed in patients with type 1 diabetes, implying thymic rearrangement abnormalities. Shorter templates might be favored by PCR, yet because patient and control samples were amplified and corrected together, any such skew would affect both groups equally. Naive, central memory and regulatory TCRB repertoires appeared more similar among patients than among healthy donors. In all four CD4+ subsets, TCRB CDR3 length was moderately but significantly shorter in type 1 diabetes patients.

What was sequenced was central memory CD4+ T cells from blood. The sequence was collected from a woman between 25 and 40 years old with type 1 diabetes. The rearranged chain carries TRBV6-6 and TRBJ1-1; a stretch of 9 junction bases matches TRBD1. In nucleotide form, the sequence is TGTGCCAGCAGTCGACAGGGGGGGTATTCGGAAGCTTTCTTT. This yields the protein CASSRQGGYSEAFF.